This T cell receptor beta chain was identified during a study of beta chain features in type 1 diabetes. This clone has only a few counts. Since all of the isolated RNA was reverse transcribed, expressed TCRB transcripts were what got sequenced. Profiled with immunoSEQ multiplex PCR; TCRdb holds only in-frame clones, not every one. Of some 300,000 clones listed, approximately 8% are singletons. The CDR3 covers 13 residues. Germline values: CDR1 GTSNPN, CDR2 SVGIG (reference sequence). V was cut by 0 bases and J by 5 bases, with 10 bases left in between. The V and J genes are TRBV30 and TRBJ1-2; no clear D. This sequence was found in a woman aged 18-30 years in good health. What was sequenced was central memory CD4+ T cells from blood. The CDR3 nucleotides are TGTGCCTGGAGTGTAGTAATAGGTTATGGCTACACCTTC. Translating it yields CAWSVVIGYGYTF. The variable domain in full, completed from reference TRBV30 and TRBJ1-2, reads SQTIHQWPATLVQPVGSPLSLECTVEGTSNPNLYWYRQAAGRGLQLLFYSVGIGQISSEVPQNLSASRPQDRQFILSSKKLLLSDSGFYLCAWSVVIGYGYTFGSGTRLTVV.